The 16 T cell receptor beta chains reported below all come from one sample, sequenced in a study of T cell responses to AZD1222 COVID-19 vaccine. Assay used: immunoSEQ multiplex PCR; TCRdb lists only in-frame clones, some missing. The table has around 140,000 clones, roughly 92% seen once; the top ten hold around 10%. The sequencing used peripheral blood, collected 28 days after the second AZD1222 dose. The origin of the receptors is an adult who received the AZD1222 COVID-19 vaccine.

Written as DNA, the CDR3 is TGTGCCAGCTCACCACAGGACAGAAACTATGGCTACACCTTC. This encodes CASSPQDRNYGYTF. The chain uses TRBV18 and TRBJ1-2, with a possible D match to TRBD1 (6 bases). Germline CDR1 reads KGHSH; CDR2 reads LQKENI. V was trimmed by 1 base and J by 2 bases, leaving 8 bases between them. There are 14 residues in the CDR3. Complete variable domain (other parts from reference TRBV18 and TRBJ1-2): NAGVMQNPRHLVRRRGQEARLRCSPMKGHSHVYWYRQLPEEGLKFMVYLQKENIIDESGMPKERFSAEFPKEGPSILRIQQVVRGDSAAYFCASSPQDRNYGYTFGSGTRLTVV.

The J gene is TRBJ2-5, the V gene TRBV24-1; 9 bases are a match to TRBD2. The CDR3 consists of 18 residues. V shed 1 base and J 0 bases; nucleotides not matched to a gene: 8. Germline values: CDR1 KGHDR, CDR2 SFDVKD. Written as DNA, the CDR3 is TGTGCCACCAGTGATTTTAAAGCGGGGGGTCCGTACCAAGAGACCCAGTACTTC. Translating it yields CATSDFKAGGPYQETQYF.

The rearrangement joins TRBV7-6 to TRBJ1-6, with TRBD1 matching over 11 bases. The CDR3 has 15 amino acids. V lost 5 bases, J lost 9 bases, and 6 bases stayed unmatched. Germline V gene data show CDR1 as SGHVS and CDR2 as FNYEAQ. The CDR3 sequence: CASSLGQGASSPLHF. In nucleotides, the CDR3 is TGTGCCAGCAGCCTTGGACAGGGGGCCAGTTCACCCCTCCACTTT.

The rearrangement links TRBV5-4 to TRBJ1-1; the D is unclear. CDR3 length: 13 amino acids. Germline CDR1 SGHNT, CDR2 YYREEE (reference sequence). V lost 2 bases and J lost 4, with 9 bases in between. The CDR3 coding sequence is TGTGCCAGCAGCTTATCACAGACCACTGAAGCTTTCTTT. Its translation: CASSLSQTTEAFF. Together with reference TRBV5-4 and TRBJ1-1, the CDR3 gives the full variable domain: ETGVTQSPTHLIKTRGQQVTLRCSSQSGHNTVSWYQQALGQGPQFIFQYYREEENGRGNFPPRFSGLQFPNYSSELNVNALELDDSALYLCASSLSQTTEAFFGQGTRLTVV.

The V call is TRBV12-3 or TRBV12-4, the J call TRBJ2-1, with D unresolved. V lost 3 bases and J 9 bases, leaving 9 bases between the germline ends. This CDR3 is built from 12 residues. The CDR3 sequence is CASSFLGAEQFF. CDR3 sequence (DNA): TGTGCCAGCAGTTTCCTCGGAGCTGAGCAGTTCTTC.

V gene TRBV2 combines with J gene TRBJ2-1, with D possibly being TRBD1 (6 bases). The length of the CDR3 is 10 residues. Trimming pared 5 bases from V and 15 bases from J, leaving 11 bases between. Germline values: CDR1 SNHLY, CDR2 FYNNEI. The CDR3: CASSYRVAFF. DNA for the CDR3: TGTGCCAGCAGTTACAGGGTGGCGTTCTTC.

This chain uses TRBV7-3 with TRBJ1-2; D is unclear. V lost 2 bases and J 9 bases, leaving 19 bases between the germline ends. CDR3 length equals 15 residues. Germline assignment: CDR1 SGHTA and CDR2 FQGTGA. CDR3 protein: CASSLGPPGRERYTF. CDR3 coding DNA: TGTGCCAGCAGCTTAGGTCCCCCGGGAAGAGAGCGCTACACCTTC.

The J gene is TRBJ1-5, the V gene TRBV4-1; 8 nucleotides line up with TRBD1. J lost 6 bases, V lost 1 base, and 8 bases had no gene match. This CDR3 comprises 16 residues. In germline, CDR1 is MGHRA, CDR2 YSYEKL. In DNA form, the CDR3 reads TGCGCCAGCAGCCAAGGGCAGGGGGCGCGGGGTCAGCCCCAGCATTTT. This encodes CASSQGQGARGQPQHF.

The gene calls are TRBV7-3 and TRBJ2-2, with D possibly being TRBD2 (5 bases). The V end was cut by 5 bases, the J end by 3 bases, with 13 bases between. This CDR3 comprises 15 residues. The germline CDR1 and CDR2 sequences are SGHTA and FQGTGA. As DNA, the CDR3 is TGTGCCAGCAGCCTTGACGGACTGTACACCGGGGAGCTGTTTTTT. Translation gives CASSLDGLYTGELFF.

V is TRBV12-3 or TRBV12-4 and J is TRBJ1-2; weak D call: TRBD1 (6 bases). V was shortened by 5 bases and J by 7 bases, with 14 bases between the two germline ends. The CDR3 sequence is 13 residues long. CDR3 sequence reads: CASSPPRGLGYTF. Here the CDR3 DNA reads TGTGCCAGCAGTCCCCCCAGGGGTCTTGGCTACACCTTC.

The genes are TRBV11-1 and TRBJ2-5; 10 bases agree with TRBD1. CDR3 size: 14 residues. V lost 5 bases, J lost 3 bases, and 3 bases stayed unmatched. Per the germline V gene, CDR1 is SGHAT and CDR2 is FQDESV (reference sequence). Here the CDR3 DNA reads TGTGCCAGCAGCCTGGGACAGGGGAAAGAGACCCAGTACTTC. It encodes CASSLGQGKETQYF.

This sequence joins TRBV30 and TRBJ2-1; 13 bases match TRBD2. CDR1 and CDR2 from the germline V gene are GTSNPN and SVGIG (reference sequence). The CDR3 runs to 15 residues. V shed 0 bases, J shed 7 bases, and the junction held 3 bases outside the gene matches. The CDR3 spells CAWSVGTSGTNEQFF. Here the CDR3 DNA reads TGTGCCTGGAGTGTTGGGACTAGCGGGACAAATGAGCAGTTCTTC.

The CDR3 protein is CASSPQQGGTEAFF. Written as DNA, the CDR3 is TGTGCCAGCTCACCCCAACAGGGAGGAACTGAAGCTTTCTTT. V and J are TRBV18 and TRBJ1-1; D may be TRBD1 (6 bases). Germline lookup yields CDR1 KGHSH and CDR2 LQKENI. V lost 3 bases, J lost 5 bases, and 13 bases lay in between. This CDR3 has 14 amino acids.

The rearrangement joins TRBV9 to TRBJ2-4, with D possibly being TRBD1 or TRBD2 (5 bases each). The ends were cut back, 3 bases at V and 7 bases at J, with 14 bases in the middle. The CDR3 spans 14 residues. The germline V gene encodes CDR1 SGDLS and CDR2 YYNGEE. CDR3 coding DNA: TGTGCCAGCAGCGCCTGGGGGAGAAAGAACATTCAGTACTTC. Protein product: CASSAWGRKNIQYF.

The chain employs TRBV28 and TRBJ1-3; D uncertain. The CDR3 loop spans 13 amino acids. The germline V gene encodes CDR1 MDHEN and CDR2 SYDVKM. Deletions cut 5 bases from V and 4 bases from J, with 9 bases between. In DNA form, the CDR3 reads TGTGCCAGCAGTGACTCAGCCGGAAACACCATATATTTT. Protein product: CASSDSAGNTIYF. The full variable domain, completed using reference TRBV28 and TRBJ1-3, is DVKVTQSSRYLVKRTGEKVFLECVQDMDHENMFWYRQDPGLGLRLIYFSYDVKMKEKGDIPEGYSVSREKKERFSLILESASTNQTSMYLCASSDSAGNTIYFGEGSWLTVV.

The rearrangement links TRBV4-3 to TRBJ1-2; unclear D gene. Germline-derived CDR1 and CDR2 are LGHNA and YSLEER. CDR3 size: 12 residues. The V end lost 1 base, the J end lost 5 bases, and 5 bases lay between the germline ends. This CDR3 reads CASSQGAYGYTF. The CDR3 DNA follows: TGCGCCAGCAGCCAAGGGGCGTATGGCTACACCTTC.